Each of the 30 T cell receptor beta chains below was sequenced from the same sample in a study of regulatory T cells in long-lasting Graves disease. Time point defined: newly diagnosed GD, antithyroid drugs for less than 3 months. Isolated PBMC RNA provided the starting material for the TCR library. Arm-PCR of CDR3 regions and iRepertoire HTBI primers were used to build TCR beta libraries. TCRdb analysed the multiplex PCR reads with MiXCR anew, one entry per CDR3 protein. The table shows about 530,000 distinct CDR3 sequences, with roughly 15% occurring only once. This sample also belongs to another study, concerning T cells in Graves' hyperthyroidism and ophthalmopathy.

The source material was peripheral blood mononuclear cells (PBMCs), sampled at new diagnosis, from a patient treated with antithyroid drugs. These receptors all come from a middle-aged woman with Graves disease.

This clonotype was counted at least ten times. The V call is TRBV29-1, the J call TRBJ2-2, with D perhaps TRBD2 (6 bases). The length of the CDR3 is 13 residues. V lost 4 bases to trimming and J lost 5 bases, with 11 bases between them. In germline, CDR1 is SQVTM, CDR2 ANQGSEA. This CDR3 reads CSVGDSATGELFF. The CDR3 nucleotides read TGCAGCGTTGGGGACTCGGCAACCGGGGAGCTGTTTTTT.

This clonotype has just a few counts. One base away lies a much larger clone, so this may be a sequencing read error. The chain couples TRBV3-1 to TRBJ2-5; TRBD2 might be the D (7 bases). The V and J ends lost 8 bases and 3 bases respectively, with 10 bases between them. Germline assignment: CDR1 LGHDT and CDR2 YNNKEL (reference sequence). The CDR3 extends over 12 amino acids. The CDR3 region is CASGGGEETQYF. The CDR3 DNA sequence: TGTGCCAGCGGGGGGGGCGAAGAGACCCAGTACTTC.

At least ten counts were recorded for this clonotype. Written as DNA, the CDR3 is TGTGCCTGGAGTCTACCAGGGGGAAGGAGGACTGAAGCTTTCTTT. Translated: CAWSLPGGRRTEAFF. The chain is built from TRBV30 and TRBJ1-1; 7 nucleotides line up with TRBD1. The germline V gene has CDR1 GTSNPN and CDR2 SVGIG (reference sequence). Trimming at V came to 2 bases and at J to 5 bases, leaving 11 bases not matched to a gene. CDR3 length: 15 amino acids.

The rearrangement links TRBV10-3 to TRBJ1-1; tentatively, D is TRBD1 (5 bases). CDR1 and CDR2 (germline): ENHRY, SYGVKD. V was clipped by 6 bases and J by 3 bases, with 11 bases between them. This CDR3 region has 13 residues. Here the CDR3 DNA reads TGTGCCATCAGCCAAACAGGAGACACTGAAGCTTTCTTT. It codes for CAISQTGDTEAFF.

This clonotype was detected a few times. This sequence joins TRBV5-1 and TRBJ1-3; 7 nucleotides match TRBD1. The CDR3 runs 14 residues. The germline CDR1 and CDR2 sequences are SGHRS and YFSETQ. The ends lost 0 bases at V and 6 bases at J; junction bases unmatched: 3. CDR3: CASSLEGAENTIYF. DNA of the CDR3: TGCGCCAGCAGCTTGGAGGGGGCGGAAAACACCATATATTTT.

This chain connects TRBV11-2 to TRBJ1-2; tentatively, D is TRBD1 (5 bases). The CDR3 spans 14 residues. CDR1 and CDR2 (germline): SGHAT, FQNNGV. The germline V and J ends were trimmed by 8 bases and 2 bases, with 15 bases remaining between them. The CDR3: CASRGTVFNYGYTF. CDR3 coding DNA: TGTGCCAGCCGGGGGACGGTATTCAACTATGGCTACACCTTC.

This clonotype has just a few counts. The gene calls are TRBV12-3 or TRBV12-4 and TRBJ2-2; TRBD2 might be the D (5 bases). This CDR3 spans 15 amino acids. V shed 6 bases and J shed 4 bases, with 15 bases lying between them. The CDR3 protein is CASSPPRTGTGELFF. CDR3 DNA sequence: TGTGCCAGCAGCCCGCCGAGGACTGGCACCGGGGAGCTGTTTTTT.

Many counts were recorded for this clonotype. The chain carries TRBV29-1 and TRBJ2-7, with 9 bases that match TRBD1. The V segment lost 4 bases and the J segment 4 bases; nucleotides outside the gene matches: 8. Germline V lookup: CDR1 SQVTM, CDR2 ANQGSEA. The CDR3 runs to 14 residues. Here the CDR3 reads CSVGETGGVYEQYF. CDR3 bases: TGCAGCGTTGGCGAGACAGGGGGAGTTTACGAGCAGTACTTC.

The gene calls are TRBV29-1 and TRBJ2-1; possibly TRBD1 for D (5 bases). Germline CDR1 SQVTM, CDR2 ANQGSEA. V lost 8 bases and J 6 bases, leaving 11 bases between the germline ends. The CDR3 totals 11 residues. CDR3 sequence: CSLDRANEQFF. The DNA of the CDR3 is TGCAGCCTCGACAGAGCCAATGAGCAGTTCTTC.

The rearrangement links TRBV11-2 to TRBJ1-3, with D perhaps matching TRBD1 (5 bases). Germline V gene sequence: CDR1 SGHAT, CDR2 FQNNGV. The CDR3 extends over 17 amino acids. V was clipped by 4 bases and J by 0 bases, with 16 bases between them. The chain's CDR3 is CASSSRHPGYSGNTIYF. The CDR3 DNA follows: TGTGCCAGCAGCTCGCGACATCCAGGGTACTCTGGAAACACCATATATTTT.

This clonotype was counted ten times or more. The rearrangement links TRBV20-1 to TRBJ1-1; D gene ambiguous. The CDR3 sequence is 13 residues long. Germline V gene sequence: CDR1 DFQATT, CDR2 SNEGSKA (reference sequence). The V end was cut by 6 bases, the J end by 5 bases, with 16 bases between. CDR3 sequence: CSAIASVGTEAFF. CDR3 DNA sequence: TGCAGTGCCATAGCCTCGGTGGGAACTGAAGCTTTCTTT.

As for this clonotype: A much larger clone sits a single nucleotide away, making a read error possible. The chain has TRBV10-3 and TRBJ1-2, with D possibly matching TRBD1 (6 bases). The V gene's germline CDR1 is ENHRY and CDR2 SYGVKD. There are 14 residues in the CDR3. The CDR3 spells CATSAAGANYGYTF. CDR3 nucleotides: TGTGCCACCAGTGCTGCGGGGGCGAACTATGGCTACACCTTC.

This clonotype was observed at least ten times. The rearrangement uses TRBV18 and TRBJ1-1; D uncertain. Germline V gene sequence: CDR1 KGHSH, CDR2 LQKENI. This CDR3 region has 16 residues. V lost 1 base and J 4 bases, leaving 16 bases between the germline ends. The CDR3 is CASSPRGTSSGTEAFF. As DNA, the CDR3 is TGTGCCAGCTCACCACGTGGTACGTCGTCTGGCACTGAAGCTTTCTTT. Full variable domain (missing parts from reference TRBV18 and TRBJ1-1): NAGVMQNPRHLVRRRGQEARLRCSPMKGHSHVYWYRQLPEEGLKFMVYLQKENIIDESGMPKERFSAEFPKEGPSILRIQQVVRGDSAAYFCASSPRGTSSGTEAFFGQGTRLTVV.

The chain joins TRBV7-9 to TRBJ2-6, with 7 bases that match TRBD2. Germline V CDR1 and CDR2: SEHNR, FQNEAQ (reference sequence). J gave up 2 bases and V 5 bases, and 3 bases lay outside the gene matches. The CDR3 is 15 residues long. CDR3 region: CASSGGGAGANVLTF. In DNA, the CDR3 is TGTGCCAGCAGCGGGGGGGGGGCTGGGGCCAACGTCCTGACTTTC.

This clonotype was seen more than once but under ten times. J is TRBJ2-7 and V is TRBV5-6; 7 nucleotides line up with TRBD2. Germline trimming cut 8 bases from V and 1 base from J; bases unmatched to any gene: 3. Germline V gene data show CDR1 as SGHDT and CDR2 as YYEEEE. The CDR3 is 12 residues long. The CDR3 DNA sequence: TGTGCCAGTGGGGGGGGGTCCTACGAGCAGTACTTC. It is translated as CASGGGSYEQYF.

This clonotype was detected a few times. The CDR3 DNA reads TGCAGCGTCCCGGGACAGGGTTGGAGCGAGCAGTACTTC. It is translated as CSVPGQGWSEQYF. The chain links TRBV29-1 to TRBJ2-7, with TRBD1 matching 9 bases. Trimming took 6 bases from V and 6 from J; bases not matched to a gene: 9. CDR1 SQVTM and CDR2 ANQGSEA come from the germline V gene. This CDR3 has 13 amino acids.

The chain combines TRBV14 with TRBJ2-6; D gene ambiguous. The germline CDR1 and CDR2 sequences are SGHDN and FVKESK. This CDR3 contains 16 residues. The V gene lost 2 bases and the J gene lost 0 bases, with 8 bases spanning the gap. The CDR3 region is CASSQFLLSGANVLTF. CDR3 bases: TGTGCCAGCAGCCAATTTCTCCTCTCTGGGGCCAACGTCCTGACTTTC. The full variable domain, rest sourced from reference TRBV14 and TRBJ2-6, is EAGVTQFPSHSVIEKGQTVTLRCDPISGHDNLYWYRRVMGKEIKFLLHFVKESKQDESGMPNNRFLAERTGGTYSTLKVQPAELEDSGVYFCASSQFLLSGANVLTFGAGSRLTVL.

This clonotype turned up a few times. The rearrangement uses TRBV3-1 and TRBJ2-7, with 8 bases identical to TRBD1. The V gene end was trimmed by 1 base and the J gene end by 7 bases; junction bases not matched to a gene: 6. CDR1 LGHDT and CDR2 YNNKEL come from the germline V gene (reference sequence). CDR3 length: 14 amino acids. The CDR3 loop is CASSQGQGLGEQYF. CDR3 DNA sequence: TGTGCCAGCAGCCAAGGACAGGGGTTAGGAGAGCAGTACTTC.

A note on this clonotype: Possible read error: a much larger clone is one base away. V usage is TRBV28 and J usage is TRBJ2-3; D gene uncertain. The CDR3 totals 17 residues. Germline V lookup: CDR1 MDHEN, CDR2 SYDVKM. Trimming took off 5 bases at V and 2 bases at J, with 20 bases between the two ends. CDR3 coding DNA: TGTGCCAGCAGTCCCCCCCTGGGCCGGTCGCACACAGATACGCAGTATTTT. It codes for CASSPPLGRSHTDTQYF.

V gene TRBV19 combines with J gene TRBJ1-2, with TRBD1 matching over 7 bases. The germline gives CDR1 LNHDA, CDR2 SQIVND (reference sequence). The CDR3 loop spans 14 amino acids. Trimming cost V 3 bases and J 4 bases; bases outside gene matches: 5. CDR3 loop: CASSIRDSLYGYTF. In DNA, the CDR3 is TGTGCCAGTAGTATTCGGGACAGTCTCTATGGCTACACCTTC. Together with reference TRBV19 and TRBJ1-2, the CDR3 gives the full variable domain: DGGITQSPKYLFRKEGQNVTLSCEQNLNHDAMYWYRQDPGQGLRLIYYSQIVNDFQKGDIAEGYSVSREKKESFPLTVTSAQKNPTAFYLCASSIRDSLYGYTFGSGTRLTVV.

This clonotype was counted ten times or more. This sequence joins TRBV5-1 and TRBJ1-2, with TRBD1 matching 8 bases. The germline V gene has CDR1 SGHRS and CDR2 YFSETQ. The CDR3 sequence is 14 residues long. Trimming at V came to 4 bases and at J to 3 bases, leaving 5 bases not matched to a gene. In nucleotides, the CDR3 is TGCGCCAGCAGCCGGGGACAGGAGGACTATGGCTACACCTTC. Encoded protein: CASSRGQEDYGYTF.

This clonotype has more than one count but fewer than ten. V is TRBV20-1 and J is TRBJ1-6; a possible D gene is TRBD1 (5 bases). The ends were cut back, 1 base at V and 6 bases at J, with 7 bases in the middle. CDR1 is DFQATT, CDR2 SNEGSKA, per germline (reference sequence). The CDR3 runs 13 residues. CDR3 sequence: CSARVGVNSPLHF. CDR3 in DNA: TGCAGTGCTAGAGTAGGGGTTAATTCACCCCTCCACTTT.

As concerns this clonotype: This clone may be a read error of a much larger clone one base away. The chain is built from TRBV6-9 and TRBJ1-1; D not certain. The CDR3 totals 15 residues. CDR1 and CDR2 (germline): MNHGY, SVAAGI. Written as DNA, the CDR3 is TGCGCCAGCAGTGGAGGGTCTAACCTGAACACTGGAGCTTTCTTT. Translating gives CASSGGSNLNTGAFF.

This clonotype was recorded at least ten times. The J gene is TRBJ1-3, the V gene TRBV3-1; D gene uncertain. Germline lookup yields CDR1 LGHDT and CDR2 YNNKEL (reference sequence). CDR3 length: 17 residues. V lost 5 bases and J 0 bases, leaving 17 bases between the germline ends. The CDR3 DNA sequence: TGTGCCAGCAGCTTGCGTGCGGGCAGCAGCTCTGGAAACACCATATATTTT. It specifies CASSLRAGSSSGNTIYF.

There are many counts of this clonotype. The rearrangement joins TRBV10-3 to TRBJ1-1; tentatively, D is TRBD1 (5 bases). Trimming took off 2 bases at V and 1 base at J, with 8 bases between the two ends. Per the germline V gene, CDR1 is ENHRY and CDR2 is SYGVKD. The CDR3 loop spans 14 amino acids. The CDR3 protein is CAISELQGNTEAFF. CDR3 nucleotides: TGTGCCATCAGTGAGCTGCAGGGGAACACTGAAGCTTTCTTT.

This CDR3 is CASSLTGVFRHQPQHF. Here the CDR3 DNA reads TGTGCCAGCAGTCTCACAGGGGTCTTCCGACATCAGCCCCAGCATTTT. The chain is built from TRBV27 and TRBJ1-5; 7 nucleotides agree with TRBD1. The trim removed 5 bases at V and 5 bases at J, leaving 12 bases unmatched. Looked up from germline, CDR1 is MNHEY and CDR2 is SMNVEV (reference sequence). CDR3 length: 16 amino acids.

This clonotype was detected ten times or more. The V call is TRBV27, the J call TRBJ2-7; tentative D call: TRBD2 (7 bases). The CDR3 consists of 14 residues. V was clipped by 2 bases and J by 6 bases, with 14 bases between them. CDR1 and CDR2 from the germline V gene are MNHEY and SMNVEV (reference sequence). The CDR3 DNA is TGTGCCAGCAGTTTAGGGTCGGGGGGCTCCGAGCAGTACTTC. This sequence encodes CASSLGSGGSEQYF.

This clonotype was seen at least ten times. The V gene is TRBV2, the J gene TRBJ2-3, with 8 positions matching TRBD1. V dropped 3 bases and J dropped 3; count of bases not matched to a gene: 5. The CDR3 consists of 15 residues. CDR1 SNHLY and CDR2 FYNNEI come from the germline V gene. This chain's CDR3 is CASSEGDRRTDTQYF. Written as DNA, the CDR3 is TGTGCCAGCAGTGAGGGGGACAGGAGGACAGATACGCAGTATTTT.

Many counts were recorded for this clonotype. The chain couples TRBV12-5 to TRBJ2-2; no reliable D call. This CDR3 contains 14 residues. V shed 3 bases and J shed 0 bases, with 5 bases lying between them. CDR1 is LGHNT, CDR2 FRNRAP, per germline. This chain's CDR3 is CASGFWANTGELFF. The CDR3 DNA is TGTGCTAGTGGTTTTTGGGCGAACACCGGGGAGCTGTTTTTT.

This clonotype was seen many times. The CDR3 bases are TGTGCCAGCAGTCTTGGACAGGATGGTGCCTACGAGCAGTACTTC. It specifies CASSLGQDGAYEQYF. This chain uses TRBV2 with TRBJ2-7, with TRBD1 matching 7 bases. Germline CDR1 is SNHLY and CDR2 is FYNNEI. V shed 5 bases, J shed 2 bases, and the junction held 9 bases outside the gene matches. The length of the CDR3 is 15 residues.